What follows are 3 T cell receptor beta chains derived from one specimen sequenced in a study of CD8 T cells in Susac syndrome. When the RNA was reverse transcribed, random hexamers were used with an input of about 0.45 to 1 ug. TCRdb fed the immunoSEQ multiplex PCR reads into MiXCR, producing one record per CDR3 protein. The sample contains 150,000 to 200,000 distinct CDR3 sequences, 95% of which appear only once. The sequencing input was CD8+ T cells from PBMCs. These receptors all come from a human donor with multiple sclerosis.

This chain links TRBV27 with TRBJ1-1; D remains ambiguous. Germline V CDR1 and CDR2: MNHEY, SMNVEV (reference sequence). Trimming shortened V by 3 bases and J by 4 bases, and 12 bases separated the two germline ends. CDR3 length: 14 residues. The DNA for the CDR3 is TGTGCCAGCAGTTTTGGGTCAAGGCTCACTGAAGCTTTCTTT. Encoded protein: CASSFGSRLTEAFF.

The chain joins TRBV2 to TRBJ2-3; D possibly corresponds to TRBD2 (6 bases). CDR1 and CDR2 (germline): SNHLY, FYNNEI. This CDR3 contains 14 residues. V shed 2 bases and J shed 2 bases, with 8 bases lying between them. CDR3 in amino acids: CASSELAITDTQYF. CDR3 DNA: TGTGCCAGCAGTGAACTAGCGATCACAGATACGCAGTATTTT.

The chain links TRBV20-1 to TRBJ2-7, with 9 bases fitting TRBD1. Germline CDR1 DFQATT, CDR2 SNEGSKA (reference sequence). There are 14 residues in the CDR3. Trimming took 4 bases from V and 4 from J; bases not matched to a gene: 8. The CDR3 DNA sequence: TGCAGTGCTACCGGTCCGGGACAGGGTTACGAGCAGTACTTC. Its protein product is CSATGPGQGYEQYF.